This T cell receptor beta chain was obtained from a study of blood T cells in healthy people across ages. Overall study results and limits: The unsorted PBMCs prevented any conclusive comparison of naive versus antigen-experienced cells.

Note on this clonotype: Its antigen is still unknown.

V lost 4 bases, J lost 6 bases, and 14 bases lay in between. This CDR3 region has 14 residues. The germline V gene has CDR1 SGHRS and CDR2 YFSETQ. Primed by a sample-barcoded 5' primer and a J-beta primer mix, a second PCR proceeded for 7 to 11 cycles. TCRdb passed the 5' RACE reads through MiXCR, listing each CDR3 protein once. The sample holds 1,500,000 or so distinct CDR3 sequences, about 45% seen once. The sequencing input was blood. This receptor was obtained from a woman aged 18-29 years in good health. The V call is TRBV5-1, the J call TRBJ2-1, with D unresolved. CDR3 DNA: TGCGCCAGCAGCGTGGCCCTGGTTCCCAATGAGCAGTTCTTC. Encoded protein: CASSVALVPNEQFF.